This paragraph covers one T cell receptor beta chain sequence. What it binds is unknown. These data are taken from a study of T cells in localized non-small cell lung cancer. Findings and limits, study-wide: When the top 100 tumor clones were examined, a median roughly 62 of them also appeared in the adjacent lung, which was paired and uninvolved. There was higher T cell clonality in uninvolved adjacent lung than in tumor, and it was highest there. Greater T cell density in blood accompanied longer overall survival.

The table came from immunoSEQ multiplex PCR; TCRdb's copy has only in-frame clones and leaves some out. The sample contains tens of thousands of clones, approximately 90% of which appear only once. The TCR sequence derives from a man aged 40 to 70 with stage I squamous cell lung carcinoma. The sample was peripheral blood, taken before any cancer treatment.

The CDR3 loop reads CASSQGLAGDTQYF. CDR3 nucleotide sequence: TGTGCCAGCAGCCAGGGACTAGCGGGGGATACGCAGTATTTT. The genes are TRBV7-8 and TRBJ2-3; TRBD2 matches at 13 bases. Germline loops: CDR1 SGHVS, CDR2 FQNEAQ. V was clipped by 5 bases and J by 6 bases; unmatched bases: 2. The CDR3 is made up of 14 amino acids.